The rows below give T cell receptor beta chains drawn from one sample of a study of OX40 agonist ivuxolimab in advanced cancers. TCRdb's table, derived via immunoSEQ multiplex PCR, lists solely in-frame clones and lacks some. The sample has 35,000 to 55,000 clones, approximately 84% seen once. This material consisted of CD4+ or CD8+ T cells sorted from blood, taken in a trial of the OX40 agonist ivuxolimab. The receptors were sampled from an adult with an advanced solid tumor such as melanoma, head and neck, liver or kidney cancer. CDR3s include the opening cysteine and the closing phenylalanine or tryptophan. Fields, in order: V gene, J gene, CDR3 protein.

v_gene: TRBV4-1
j_gene: TRBJ2-5
CDR3aa: CASSHHFPGAATSRETQYF

v_gene: TRBV7-5
j_gene: TRBJ2-1
CDR3aa: CARSQIRFGGAVNEQFF

v_gene: TRBV27
j_gene: TRBJ1-1
CDR3aa: CASSATLGGPRAFF

v_gene: TRBV14
j_gene: TRBJ1-1
CDR3aa: CASSQVGGGTEAFF

v_gene: TRBV7-2
j_gene: TRBJ2-7
CDR3aa: CASSLESAKSYEQYF

v_gene: TRBV25-1
j_gene: TRBJ2-5
CDR3aa: CASSEGQGVGETQYF

v_gene: TRBV2
j_gene: TRBJ2-5
CDR3aa: CASSDVGSETQYF

v_gene: TRBV27
j_gene: TRBJ2-2
CDR3aa: CASSWALGELFF

v_gene: TRBV10-1
j_gene: TRBJ2-3
CDR3aa: CASSEFASGSTDTQYF

v_gene: TRBV9
j_gene: TRBJ2-1
CDR3aa: CASKASISYEQFF

v_gene: TRBV7-8
j_gene: TRBJ2-1
CDR3aa: CASSLNRGTYNEQFF

v_gene: TRBV4-1
j_gene: TRBJ2-3
CDR3aa: CASSLRVTGETDTQYF

v_gene: TRBV7-8
j_gene: TRBJ2-7
CDR3aa: CASSPYGPRDSVF

v_gene: TRBV7-2
j_gene: TRBJ2-1
CDR3aa: CASSDSGSILRQFF

v_gene: TRBV18
j_gene: TRBJ2-7
CDR3aa: CASSPLQNYEQYF

v_gene: TRBV6-6
j_gene: TRBJ2-7
CDR3aa: CASQSDRDSSYEQYF

v_gene: TRBV7-9
j_gene: TRBJ1-1
CDR3aa: CASSFSGANTEAFF

v_gene: TRBV4-3
j_gene: TRBJ2-4
CDR3aa: CASSRGPSNIKNIQYF

v_gene: TRBV23-1
j_gene: TRBJ1-5
CDR3aa: CASSPEPGQGKRGGRSNQPQHF

v_gene: TRBV7-9
j_gene: TRBJ1-3
CDR3aa: CASSPIDIRVGNTIYF

v_gene: TRBV2
j_gene: TRBJ2-1
CDR3aa: CASSERLLADPNEQFF

v_gene: TRBV2
j_gene: TRBJ2-2
CDR3aa: CASSLEQGTGELFF

v_gene: TRBV6-1
j_gene: TRBJ1-4
CDR3aa: CASSSNSAGEEKLFF

v_gene: TRBV4-3
j_gene: TRBJ1-6
CDR3aa: CASSQDASGRASPLHF

v_gene: TRBV10-3
j_gene: TRBJ2-2
CDR3aa: CAIAQIANTGELFF

v_gene: TRBV7-2
j_gene: TRBJ1-6
CDR3aa: CASSLSPGGRNSPLHF

v_gene: TRBV6-5
j_gene: TRBJ1-1
CDR3aa: CASSYPGGANTEAFF

v_gene: TRBV18
j_gene: TRBJ2-7
CDR3aa: CASSPDTPRGYEQYF